Following are 2 T cell receptor beta chains from one sample sequenced in a study of blood T cell repertoires in COVID-19. Clones were read by immunoSEQ multiplex PCR, and TCRdb kept only the in-frame ones, dropping some. This sample yields around 300,000 clones, of which around 80% are seen a single time; 3% belongs to the top ten. Sequencing was performed on peripheral blood. Every receptor here comes from a man aged 30-40 years with active or convalescent COVID-19.

The chain couples TRBV10-3 to TRBJ1-3, with TRBD1 matching over 7 bases. The V gene's germline CDR1 is ENHRY and CDR2 SYGVKD. The ends lost 6 bases at V and 0 bases at J; junction bases unmatched: 5. This CDR3 region has 15 residues. The CDR3 DNA reads as TGTGCCATCAGACCTCCAGGGGGCTCTGGAAACACCATATATTTT. Translated: CAIRPPGGSGNTIYF.

J is TRBJ2-7 and V is TRBV2; TRBD2 aligns across 11 bases. CDR3 size: 13 residues. From germline, CDR1 is SNHLY and CDR2 FYNNEI. Trimming took 2 bases from V and 6 from J; bases not matched to a gene: 0. CDR3 amino acids: CASSELAGGEQYF. In nucleotides, the CDR3 is TGTGCCAGCAGTGAACTAGCGGGGGGCGAGCAGTACTTC.